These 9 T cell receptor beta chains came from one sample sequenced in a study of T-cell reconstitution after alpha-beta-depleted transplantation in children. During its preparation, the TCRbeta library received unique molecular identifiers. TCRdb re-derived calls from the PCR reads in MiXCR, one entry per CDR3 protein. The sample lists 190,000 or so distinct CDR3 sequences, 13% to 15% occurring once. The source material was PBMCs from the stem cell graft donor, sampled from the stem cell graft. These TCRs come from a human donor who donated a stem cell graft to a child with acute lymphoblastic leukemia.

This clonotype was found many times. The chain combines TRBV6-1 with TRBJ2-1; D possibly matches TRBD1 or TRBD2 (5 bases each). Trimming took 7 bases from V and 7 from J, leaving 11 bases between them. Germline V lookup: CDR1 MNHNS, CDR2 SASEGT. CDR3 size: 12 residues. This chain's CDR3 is CASTGDLNEQFF. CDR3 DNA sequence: TGTGCCAGCACTGGGGACCTAAATGAGCAGTTCTTC.

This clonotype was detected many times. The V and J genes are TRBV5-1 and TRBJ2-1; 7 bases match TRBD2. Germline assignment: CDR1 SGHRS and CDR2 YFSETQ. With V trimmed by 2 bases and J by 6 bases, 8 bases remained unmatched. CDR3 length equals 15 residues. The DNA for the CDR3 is TGCGCCAGCAGCTTTAAAGCGGGACCGGGCAATGAGCAGTTCTTC. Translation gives CASSFKAGPGNEQFF.

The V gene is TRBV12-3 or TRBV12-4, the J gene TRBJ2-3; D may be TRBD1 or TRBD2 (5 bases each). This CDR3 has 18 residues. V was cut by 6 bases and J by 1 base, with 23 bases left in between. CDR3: CASRTGPGLGVGTDTQYF. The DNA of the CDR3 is TGTGCCAGCAGGACGGGACCAGGGCTAGGGGTTGGCACAGATACGCAGTATTTT.

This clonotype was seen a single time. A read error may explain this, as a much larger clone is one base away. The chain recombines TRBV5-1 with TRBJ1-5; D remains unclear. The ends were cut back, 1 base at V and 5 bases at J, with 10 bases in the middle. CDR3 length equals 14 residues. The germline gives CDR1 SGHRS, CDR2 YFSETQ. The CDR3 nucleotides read TGCGCCAGCAGCTTGCAAGGAAGGGATCAGCCCCAGCATTTT. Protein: CASSLQGRDQPQHF.

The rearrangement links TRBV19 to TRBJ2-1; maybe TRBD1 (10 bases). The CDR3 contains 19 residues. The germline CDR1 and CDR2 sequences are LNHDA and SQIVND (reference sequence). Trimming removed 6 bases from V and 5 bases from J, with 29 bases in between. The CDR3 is CASRPGQGSSGRFNNEQFF. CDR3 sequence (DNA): TGTGCCAGTAGGCCGGGACAGGGGAGTAGCGGGAGATTTAACAATGAGCAGTTCTTC.

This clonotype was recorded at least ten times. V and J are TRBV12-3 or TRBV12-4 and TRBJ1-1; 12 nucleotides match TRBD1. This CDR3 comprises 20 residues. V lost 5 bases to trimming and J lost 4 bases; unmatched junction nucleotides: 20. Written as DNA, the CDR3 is TGTGCCAGCAGTCGTCCCGCGGGACAGGGGGCGTTTAGTGCGGGCACTGAAGCTTTCTTT. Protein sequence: CASSRPAGQGAFSAGTEAFF.

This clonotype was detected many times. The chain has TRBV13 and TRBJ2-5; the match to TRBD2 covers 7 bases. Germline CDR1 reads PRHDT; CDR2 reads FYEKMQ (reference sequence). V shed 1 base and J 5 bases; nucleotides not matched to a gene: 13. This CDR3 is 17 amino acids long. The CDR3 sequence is CASSLALGLAGVETQYF. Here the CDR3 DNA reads TGTGCCAGCAGCTTAGCACTGGGTTTGGCGGGAGTGGAGACCCAGTACTTC.

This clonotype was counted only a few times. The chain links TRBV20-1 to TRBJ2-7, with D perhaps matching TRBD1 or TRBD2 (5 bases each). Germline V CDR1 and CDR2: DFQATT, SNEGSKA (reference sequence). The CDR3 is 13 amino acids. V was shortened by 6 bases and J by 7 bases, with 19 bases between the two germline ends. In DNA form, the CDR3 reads TGCAGTGCCACTTTTCAAGGGGACGGGGAGCAGTACTTC. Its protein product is CSATFQGDGEQYF.

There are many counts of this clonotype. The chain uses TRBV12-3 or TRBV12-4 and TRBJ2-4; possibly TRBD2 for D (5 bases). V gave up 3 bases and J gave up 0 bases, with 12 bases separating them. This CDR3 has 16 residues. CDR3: CASSFQRASAKNIQYF. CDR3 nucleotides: TGTGCCAGCAGTTTTCAGAGGGCCTCAGCCAAAAACATTCAGTACTTC.